The 12 T cell receptor beta chains below come from one sample, sequenced in a study of T-cell memory formation after mild COVID-19. TCRdb reprocessed the 5' RACE reads with MiXCR, giving one entry per CDR3 protein. Of hundreds of thousands of distinct CDR3 sequences detected, around 15% appear once; the ten largest clones hold 8.1%. Sequences were obtained from PBMCs or a T cell subset sorted from them (not recorded which). The origin of the receptors is an adult woman who had mild COVID-19 (a few samples of this study predate the infection). Cell type and time point are not known.

The chain uses TRBV6-2 or TRBV6-3 and TRBJ2-7; 13 nucleotides align to TRBD2. CDR3 size: 17 residues. Germline CDR1 is MNHEY and CDR2 is SVGEGT. The ends lost 6 bases at V and 3 bases at J; junction bases unmatched: 11. Here the CDR3 DNA reads TGTGCCAGCAGCGGACTAGCGGGAGTCCCCATCCACTACGAGCAGTACTTC. It specifies CASSGLAGVPIHYEQYF.

CDR3 sequence: CASKPRGRRQETQYF. CDR3 bases: TGTGCCAGTAAGCCGAGGGGTAGGCGGCAAGAGACCCAGTACTTC. The chain employs TRBV19 and TRBJ2-5; D is tentatively TRBD1 or TRBD2 (5 bases each). Germline values: CDR1 LNHDA, CDR2 SQIVND (reference sequence). CDR3 length: 15 residues. Trimming stripped 7 bases from V and 2 bases from J, with 17 bases between.

This clonotype occurred a few times. The CDR3: CASSYRSTDTQYF. CDR3 nucleotides: TGTGCCAGCAGTTACCGGAGCACAGATACGCAGTATTTT. V and J are TRBV6-5 and TRBJ2-3, with no clear D. This CDR3 is 13 amino acids long. Per germline, CDR1 MNHEY and CDR2 SVGAGI. Trimming removed 2 bases from V and 0 bases from J, with 3 bases in between.

In this sample, this clonotype turned up a few times. The rearrangement joins TRBV7-9 to TRBJ2-2; D is unclear. With 5 bases removed from V and 2 bases from J, the gap between germline ends came to 9 bases. The CDR3 has 14 amino acids. CDR1 and CDR2 (germline): SEHNR, FQNEAQ (reference sequence). The CDR3 region is CASSPIRNTGELFF. The CDR3 DNA reads as TGTGCCAGCAGCCCTATCAGAAACACCGGGGAGCTGTTTTTT.

About this clonotype itself: Its ends do not fully match the called genes, so a read error is possible. The chain has TRBV23-1 and TRBJ2-1, with D possibly TRBD1 on 5 matching bases. TRBV23-1 is noted as an ORF with a role that remains uncertain. The CDR3 length is 10 residues. The CDR3 coding sequence is TGCGCCAGCAGTCACTACCCCAGGGTCTTC. Protein: CASSHYPRVF.

The gene calls are TRBV11-1 and TRBJ2-1; 7 nucleotides match TRBD1. The CDR3 sequence is 14 residues long. The J segment lost 3 bases and the V segment lost 5 bases, leaving 4 bases of the junction unmatched. CDR1 and CDR2 (germline): SGHAT, FQDESV (reference sequence). The CDR3 loop reads CASSVDRVYNEQFF. For the CDR3, the DNA is TGTGCCAGCAGCGTAGACAGGGTCTACAATGAGCAGTTCTTC.

V is TRBV5-6 and J is TRBJ1-1, with D possibly being TRBD1 (6 bases). V was shortened by 5 bases and J by 1 base, with 15 bases between the two germline ends. The germline V gene has CDR1 SGHDT and CDR2 YYEEEE. This CDR3 has 15 residues. The CDR3 bases are TGTGCCAGCAGTAGGGGGAACCTGGGGAACACTGAAGCTTTCTTT. It translates to CASSRGNLGNTEAFF.

CDR3 loop: CASSLNPDPSYNEQFF. The CDR3 DNA reads TGTGCCAGCAGCCTAAATCCCGATCCATCCTACAATGAGCAGTTCTTC. The chain joins TRBV7-7 to TRBJ2-1; D not resolved. Germline values: CDR1 SSHAT, CDR2 FNYEAQ (reference sequence). CDR3 size: 16 residues. The ends were cut back, 5 bases at V and 1 base at J, with 15 bases in the middle.

This clonotype was counted only a few times. This sequence joins TRBV18 and TRBJ2-1; no definite D call. CDR1 and CDR2 (germline): KGHSH, LQKENI. Deletions cut 3 bases from V and 8 bases from J, with 17 bases between. This CDR3 has 15 residues. The CDR3 nucleotides read TGTGCCAGCTCACCTAAACAGACTTCGATCCATGAGCAGTTCTTC. Protein product: CASSPKQTSIHEQFF.

This sequence joins TRBV6-5 and TRBJ2-2; either TRBD1 or TRBD2 may supply D (5 bases each). Germline CDR1 MNHEY, CDR2 SVGAGI. V shed 6 bases and J shed 6 bases, with 14 bases lying between them. CDR3 length: 14 amino acids. CDR3 in amino acids: CASRPHGTAGELFF. For the CDR3, the DNA is TGTGCCAGCAGGCCACACGGGACCGCCGGGGAGCTGTTTTTT.

This clonotype has only a few counts. The chain recombines TRBV14 with TRBJ2-1; 8 nucleotides match TRBD2. The germline V gene encodes CDR1 SGHDN and CDR2 FVKESK. V shed 5 bases, J shed 3 bases, and the junction held 6 bases outside the gene matches. The CDR3 has 15 amino acids. In DNA form, the CDR3 reads TGTGCCAGCAGCAATACGGGGGGGATCTACAATGAGCAGTTCTTC. Amino acid sequence: CASSNTGGIYNEQFF.

This clonotype was detected many times. The chain has TRBV29-1 and TRBJ2-1; D unresolved. The germline V gene has CDR1 SQVTM and CDR2 ANQGSEA. The CDR3 loop spans 14 amino acids. V was trimmed by 4 bases and J by 2 bases, leaving 12 bases between them. CDR3 region: CSVVAATAYNEQFF. CDR3 sequence (DNA): TGCAGCGTTGTGGCGGCCACAGCCTACAATGAGCAGTTCTTC.